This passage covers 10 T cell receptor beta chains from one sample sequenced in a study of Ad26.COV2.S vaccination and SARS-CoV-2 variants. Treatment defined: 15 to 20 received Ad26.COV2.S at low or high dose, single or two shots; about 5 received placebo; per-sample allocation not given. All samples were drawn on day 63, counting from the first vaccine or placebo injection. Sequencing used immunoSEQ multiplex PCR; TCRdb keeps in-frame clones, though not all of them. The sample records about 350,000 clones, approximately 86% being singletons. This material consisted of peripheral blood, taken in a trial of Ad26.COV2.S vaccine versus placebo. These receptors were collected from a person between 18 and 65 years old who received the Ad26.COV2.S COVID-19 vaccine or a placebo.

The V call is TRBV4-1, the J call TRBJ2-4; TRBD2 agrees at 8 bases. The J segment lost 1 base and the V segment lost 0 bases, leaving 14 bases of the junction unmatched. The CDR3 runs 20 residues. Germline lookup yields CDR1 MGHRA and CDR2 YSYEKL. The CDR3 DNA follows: TGCGCCAGCAGCCAAGATATTCCCTCCGGGAGGGCCACGGCCAAAAACATTCAGTACTTC. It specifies CASSQDIPSGRATAKNIQYF.

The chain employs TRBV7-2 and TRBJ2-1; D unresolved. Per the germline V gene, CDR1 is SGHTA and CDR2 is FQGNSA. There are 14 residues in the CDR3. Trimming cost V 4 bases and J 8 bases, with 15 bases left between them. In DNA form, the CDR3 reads TGTGCCAGCAGCTCCCGAGCGTTGGTAGATGAGCAGTTCTTC. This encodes CASSSRALVDEQFF.

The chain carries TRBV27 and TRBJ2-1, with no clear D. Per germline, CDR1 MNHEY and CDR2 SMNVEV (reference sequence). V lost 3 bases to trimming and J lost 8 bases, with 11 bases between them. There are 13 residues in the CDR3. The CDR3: CASSFLGFHEQFF. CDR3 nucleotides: TGTGCCAGCAGTTTCCTAGGGTTCCATGAGCAGTTCTTC.

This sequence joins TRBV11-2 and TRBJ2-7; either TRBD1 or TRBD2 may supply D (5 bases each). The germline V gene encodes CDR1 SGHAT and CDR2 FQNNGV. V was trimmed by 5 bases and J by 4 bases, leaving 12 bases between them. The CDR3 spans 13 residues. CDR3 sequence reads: CASSLGPQYEQYF. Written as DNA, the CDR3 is TGTGCCAGCAGCCTGGGACCTCAGTACGAGCAGTACTTC.

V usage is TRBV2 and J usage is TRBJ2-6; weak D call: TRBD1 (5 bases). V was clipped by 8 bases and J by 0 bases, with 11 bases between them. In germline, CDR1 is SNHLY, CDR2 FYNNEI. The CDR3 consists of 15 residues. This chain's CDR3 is CASGQSISGANVLTF. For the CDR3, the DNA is TGTGCCAGCGGACAATCAATCTCTGGGGCCAACGTCCTGACTTTC. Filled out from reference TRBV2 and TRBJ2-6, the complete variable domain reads EPEVTQTPSHQVTQMGQEVILRCVPISNHLYFYWYRQILGQKVEFLVSFYNNEISEKSEIFDDQFSVERPDGSNFTLKIRSTKLEDSAMYFCASGQSISGANVLTFGAGSRLTVL.

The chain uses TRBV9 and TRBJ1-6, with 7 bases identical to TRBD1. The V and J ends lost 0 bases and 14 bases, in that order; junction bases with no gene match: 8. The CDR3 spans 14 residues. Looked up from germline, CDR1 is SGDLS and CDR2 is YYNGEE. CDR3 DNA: TGTGCCAGCAGCGTAGGGGACAGTATTTCCACCCTCCACTTT. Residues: CASSVGDSISTLHF.

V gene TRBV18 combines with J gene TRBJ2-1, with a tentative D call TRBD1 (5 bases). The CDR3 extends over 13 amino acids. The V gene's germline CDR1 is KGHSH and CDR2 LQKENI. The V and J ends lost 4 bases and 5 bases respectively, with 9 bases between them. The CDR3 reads CASSRPQDNEQFF. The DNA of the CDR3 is TGTGCCAGCTCACGTCCACAGGACAATGAGCAGTTCTTC.

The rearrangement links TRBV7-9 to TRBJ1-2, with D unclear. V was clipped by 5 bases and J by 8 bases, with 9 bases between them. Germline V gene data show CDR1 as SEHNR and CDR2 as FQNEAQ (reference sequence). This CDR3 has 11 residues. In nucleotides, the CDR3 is TGTGCCAGCAGCCTCGGAAAAGGCTACACCTTC. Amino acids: CASSLGKGYTF.

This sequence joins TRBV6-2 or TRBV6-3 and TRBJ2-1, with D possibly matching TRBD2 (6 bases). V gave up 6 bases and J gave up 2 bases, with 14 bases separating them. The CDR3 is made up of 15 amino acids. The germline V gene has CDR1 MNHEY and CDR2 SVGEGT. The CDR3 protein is CASSPLGGPYNEQFF. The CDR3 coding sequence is TGTGCCAGCAGCCCCCTGGGGGGTCCCTACAATGAGCAGTTCTTC.

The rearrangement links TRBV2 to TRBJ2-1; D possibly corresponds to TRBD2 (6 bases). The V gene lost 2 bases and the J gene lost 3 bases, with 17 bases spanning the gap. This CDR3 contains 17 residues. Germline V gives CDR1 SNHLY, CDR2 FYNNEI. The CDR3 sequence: CASSETRAGLLYNEQFF. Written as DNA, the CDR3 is TGTGCCAGCAGTGAAACGAGAGCGGGTCTACTCTACAATGAGCAGTTCTTC.